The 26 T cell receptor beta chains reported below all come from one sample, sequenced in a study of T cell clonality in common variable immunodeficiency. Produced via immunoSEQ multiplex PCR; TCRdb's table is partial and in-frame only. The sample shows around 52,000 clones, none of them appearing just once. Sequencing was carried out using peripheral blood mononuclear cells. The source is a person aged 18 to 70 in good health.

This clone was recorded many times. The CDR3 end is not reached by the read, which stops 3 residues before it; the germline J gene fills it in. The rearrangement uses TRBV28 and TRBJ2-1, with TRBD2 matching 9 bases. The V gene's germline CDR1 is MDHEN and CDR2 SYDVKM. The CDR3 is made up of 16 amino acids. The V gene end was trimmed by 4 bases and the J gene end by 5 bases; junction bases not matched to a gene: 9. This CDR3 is CASSSARLAANNEQFF. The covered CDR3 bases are TGTGCCAGCAGTTCAGCTAGACTAGCGGCCAACAATGAG.

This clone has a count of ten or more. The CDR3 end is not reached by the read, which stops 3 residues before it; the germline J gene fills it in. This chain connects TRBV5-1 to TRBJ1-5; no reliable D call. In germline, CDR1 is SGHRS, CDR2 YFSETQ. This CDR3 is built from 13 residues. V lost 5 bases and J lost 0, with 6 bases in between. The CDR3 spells CASRRDSNQPQHF. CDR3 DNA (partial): TGCGCCAGCAGGCGGGATAGCAATCAGCCC.

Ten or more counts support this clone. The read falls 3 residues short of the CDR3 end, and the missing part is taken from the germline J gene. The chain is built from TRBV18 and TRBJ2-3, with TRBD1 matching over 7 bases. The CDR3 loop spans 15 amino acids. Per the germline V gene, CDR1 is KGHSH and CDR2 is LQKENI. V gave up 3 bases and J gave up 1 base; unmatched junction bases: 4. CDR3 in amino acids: CASSPNRGGTDTQYF. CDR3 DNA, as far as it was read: TGTGCCAGCTCACCCAACAGGGGCGGCACAGATACG.

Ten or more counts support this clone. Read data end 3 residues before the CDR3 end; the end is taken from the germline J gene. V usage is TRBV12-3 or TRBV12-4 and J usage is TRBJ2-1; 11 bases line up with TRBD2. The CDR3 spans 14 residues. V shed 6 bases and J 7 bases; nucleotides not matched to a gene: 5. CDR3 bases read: TGTGCCAGCAGGATAGCGGGAGGGAAGAATGAG. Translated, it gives CASRIAGGKNE. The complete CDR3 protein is CASRIAGGKNEQFF.

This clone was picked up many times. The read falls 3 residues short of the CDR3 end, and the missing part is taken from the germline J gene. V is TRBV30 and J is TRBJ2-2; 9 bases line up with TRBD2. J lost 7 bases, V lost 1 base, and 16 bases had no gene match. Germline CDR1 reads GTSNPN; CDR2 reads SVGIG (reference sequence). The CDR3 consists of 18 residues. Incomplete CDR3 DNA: TGTGCCTGGAGTGCTAGGCGCGGGAGGGCCGGGGGGATCGGGGAG. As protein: CAWSARRGRAGGIGE. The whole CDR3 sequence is CAWSARRGRAGGIGELFF. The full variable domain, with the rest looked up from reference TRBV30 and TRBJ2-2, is SQTIHQWPATLVQPVGSPLSLECTVEGTSNPNLYWYRQAAGRGLQLLFYSVGIGQISSEVPQNLSASRPQDRQFILSSKKLLLSDSGFYLCAWSARRGRAGGIGELFFGEGSRLTVL.

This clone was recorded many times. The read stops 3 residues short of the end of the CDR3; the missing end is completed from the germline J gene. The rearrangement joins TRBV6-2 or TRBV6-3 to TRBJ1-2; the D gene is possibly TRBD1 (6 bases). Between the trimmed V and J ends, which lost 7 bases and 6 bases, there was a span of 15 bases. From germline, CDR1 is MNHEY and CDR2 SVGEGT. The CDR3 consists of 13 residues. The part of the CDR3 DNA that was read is TGTGCCAGCACCCGGACAGAGGAGAATGGC. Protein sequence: CASTRTEENG. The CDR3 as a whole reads CASTRTEENGYTF.

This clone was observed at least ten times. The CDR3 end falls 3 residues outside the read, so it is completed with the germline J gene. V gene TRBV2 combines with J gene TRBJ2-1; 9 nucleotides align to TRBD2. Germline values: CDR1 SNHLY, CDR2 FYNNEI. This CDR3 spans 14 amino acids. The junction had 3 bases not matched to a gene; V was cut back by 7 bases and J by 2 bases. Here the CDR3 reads CASMAGGTYNEQFF. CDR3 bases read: TGTGCCAGCATGGCGGGAGGGACCTACAATGAG.

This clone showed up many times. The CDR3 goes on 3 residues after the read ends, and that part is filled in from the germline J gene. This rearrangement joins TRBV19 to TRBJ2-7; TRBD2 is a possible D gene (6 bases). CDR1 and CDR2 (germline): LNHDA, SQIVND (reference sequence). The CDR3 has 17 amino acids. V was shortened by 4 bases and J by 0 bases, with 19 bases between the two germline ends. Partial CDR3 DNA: TGTGCCAGTAGTACCCAAGTCGGAGCGGGCAGCTCCTACGAG. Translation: CASSTQVGAGSSYE. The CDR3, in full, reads CASSTQVGAGSSYEQYF.

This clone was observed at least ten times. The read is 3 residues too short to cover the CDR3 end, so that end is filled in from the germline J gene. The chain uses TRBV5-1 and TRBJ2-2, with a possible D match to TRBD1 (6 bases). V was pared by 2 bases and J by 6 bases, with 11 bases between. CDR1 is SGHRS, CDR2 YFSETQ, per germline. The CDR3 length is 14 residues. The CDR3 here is CASSFGDTPGELFF. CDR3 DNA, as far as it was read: TGCGCCAGCAGCTTTGGGGACACCCCCGGGGAG.

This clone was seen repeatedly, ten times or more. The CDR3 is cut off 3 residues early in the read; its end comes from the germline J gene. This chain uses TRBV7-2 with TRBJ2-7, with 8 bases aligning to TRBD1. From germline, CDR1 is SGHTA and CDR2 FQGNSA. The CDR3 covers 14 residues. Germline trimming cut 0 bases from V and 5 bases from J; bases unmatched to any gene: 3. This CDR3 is CASSLARTGNEQYF. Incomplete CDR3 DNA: TGTGCCAGCAGCTTAGCCCGGACAGGGAACGAG.

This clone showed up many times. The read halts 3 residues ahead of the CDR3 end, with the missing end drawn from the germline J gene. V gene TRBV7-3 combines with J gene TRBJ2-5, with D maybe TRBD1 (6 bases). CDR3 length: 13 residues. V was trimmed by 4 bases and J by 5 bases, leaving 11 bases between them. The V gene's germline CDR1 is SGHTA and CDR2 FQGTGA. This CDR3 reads CASSSGVGETQYF. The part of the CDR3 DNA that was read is TGTGCCAGCAGCTCAGGGGTCGGGGAGACC.

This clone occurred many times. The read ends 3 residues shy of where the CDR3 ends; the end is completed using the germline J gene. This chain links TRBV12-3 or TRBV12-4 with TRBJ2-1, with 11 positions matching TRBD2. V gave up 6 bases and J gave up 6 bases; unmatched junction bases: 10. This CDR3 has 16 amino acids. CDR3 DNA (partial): TGTGCCAGCAGATGGCCCGGGACTAGCGGCAGCAATGAG. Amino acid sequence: CASRWPGTSGSNE. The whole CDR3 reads CASRWPGTSGSNEQFF.

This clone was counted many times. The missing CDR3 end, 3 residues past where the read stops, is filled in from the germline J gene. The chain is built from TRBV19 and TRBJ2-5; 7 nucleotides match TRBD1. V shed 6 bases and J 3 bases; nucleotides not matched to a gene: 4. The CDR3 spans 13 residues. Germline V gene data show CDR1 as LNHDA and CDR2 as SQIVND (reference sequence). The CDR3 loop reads CASRMTGKETQYF. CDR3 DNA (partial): TGTGCCAGTAGGATGACAGGGAAAGAGACC.

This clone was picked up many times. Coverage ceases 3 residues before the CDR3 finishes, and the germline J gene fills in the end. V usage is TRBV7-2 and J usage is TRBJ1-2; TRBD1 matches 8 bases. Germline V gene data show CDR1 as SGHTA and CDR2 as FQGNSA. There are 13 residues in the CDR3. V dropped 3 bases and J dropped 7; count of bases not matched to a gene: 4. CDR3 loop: CASSFQGAGGYTF. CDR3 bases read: TGTGCCAGCAGCTTCCAGGGGGCAGGTGGC.

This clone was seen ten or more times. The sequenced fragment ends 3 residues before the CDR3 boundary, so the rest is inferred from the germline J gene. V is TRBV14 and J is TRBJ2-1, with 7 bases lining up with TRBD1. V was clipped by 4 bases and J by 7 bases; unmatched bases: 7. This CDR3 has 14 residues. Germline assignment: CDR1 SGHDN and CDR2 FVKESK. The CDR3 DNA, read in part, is TGTGCCAGCAGCCCCGGGACAGCATGGAATGAG. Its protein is CASSPGTAWNE. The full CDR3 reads CASSPGTAWNEQFF.

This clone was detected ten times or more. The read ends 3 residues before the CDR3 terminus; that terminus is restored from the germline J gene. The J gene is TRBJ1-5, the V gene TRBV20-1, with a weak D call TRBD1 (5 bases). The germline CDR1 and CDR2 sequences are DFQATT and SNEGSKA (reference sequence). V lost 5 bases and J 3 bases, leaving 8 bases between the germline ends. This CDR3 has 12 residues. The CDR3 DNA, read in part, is TGCAGTGCTTACAGGACCAATCAGCCC. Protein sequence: CSAYRTNQP. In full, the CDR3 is CSAYRTNQPQHF.

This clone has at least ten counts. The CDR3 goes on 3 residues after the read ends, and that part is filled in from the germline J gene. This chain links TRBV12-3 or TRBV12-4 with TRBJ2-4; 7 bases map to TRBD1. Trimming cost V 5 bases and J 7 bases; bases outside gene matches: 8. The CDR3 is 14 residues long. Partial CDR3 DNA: TGTGCCAGCAGTGGGACAGCCGGCGCTAACATT. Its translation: CASSGTAGANI. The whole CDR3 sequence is CASSGTAGANIQYF.

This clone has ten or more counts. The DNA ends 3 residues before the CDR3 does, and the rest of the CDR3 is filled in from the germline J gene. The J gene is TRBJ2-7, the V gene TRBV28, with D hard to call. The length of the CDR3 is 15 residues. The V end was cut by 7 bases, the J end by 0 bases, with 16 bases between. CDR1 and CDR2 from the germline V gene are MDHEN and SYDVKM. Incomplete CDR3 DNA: TGTGCCAGCACCTCGACGACTGAGAGCTCCTACGAG. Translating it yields CASTSTTESSYE. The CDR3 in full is CASTSTTESSYEQYF.

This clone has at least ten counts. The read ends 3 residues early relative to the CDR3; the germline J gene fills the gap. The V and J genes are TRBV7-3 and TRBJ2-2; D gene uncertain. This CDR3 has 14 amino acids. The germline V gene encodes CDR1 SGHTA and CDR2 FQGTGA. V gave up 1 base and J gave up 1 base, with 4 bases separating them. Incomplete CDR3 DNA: TGTGCCAGCAGCTTAAACAGGAACACCGGGGAG. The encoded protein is CASSLNRNTGE. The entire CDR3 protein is CASSLNRNTGELFF.

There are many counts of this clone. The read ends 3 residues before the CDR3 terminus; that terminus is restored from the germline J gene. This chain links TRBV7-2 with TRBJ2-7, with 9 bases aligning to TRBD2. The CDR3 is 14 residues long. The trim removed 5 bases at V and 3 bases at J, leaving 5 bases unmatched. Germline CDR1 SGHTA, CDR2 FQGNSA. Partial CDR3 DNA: TGTGCCAGCAGCACAGCGGGGGGAAACTACGAG. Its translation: CASSTAGGNYE. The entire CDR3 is CASSTAGGNYEQYF.

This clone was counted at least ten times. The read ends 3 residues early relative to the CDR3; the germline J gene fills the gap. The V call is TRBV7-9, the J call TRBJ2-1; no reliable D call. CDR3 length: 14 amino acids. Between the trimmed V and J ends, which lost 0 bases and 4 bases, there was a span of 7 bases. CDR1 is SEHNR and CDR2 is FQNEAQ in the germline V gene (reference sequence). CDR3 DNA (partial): TGTGCCAGCAGCTTAGCCTACCCGTACAATGAG. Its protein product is CASSLAYPYNE. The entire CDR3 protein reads CASSLAYPYNEQFF.

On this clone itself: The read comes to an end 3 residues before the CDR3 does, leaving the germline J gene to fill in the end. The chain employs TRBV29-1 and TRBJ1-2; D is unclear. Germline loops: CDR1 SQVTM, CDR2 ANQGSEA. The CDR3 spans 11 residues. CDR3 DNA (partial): TGCAGCGTTGGCGGTTCTGGAGGC. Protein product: CSVGGSGG. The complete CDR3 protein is CSVGGSGGYTF.

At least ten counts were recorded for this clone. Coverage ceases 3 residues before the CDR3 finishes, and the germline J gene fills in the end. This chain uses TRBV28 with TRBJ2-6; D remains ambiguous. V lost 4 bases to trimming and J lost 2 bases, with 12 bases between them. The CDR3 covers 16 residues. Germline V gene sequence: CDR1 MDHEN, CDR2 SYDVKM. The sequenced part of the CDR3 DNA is TGTGCCAGCAGTTATCTAACGGTCGCTGGGGCCAACGTC. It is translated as CASSYLTVAGANV. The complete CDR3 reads CASSYLTVAGANVLTF.

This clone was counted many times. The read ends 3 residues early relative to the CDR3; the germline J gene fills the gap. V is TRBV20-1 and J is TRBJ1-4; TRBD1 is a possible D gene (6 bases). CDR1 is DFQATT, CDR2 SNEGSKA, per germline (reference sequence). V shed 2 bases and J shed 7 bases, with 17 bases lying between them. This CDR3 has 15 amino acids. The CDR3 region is CSARFGAGAGEKLFF. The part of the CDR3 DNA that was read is TGCAGTGCTAGATTCGGGGCAGGGGCGGGTGAAAAA.

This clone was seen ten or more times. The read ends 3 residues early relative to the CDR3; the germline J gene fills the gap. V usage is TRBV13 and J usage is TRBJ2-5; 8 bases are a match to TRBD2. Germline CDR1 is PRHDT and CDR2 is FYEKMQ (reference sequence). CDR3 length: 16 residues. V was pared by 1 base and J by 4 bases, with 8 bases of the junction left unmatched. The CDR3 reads CASSLEFRAGGETQYF. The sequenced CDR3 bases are TGTGCCAGCAGCTTAGAATTTCGGGCGGGAGGAGAGACC.

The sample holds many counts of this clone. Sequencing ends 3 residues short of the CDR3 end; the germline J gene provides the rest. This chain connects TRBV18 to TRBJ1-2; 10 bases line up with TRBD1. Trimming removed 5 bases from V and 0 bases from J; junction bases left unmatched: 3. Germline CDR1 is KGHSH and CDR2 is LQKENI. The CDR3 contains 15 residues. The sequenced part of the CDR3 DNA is TGTGCCAGCTCATCCGACAGGGGGCCTAACTATGGC. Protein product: CASSSDRGPNYG. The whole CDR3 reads CASSSDRGPNYGYTF. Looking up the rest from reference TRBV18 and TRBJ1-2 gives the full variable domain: NAGVMQNPRHLVRRRGQEARLRCSPMKGHSHVYWYRQLPEEGLKFMVYLQKENIIDESGMPKERFSAEFPKEGPSILRIQQVVRGDSAAYFCASSSDRGPNYGYTFGSGTRLTVV.